Below, one T cell receptor beta chain is given with its context. As handled by the study authors: Reference gene primer amplification in the assay estimated nucleated cell counts. Produced via immunoSEQ multiplex PCR; TCRdb's table is partial and in-frame only. The V and J calls and the clone size are those of that table, but D and trimming were determined from the DNA. This sample has over 200,000 clones; 84% occur once, and the top ten carry about 7.3%. The sample originates from a study of blood T cell repertoires in COVID-19. Study information: COVID-19 samples collected from the United States, Italy and Spain covered acute and convalescent phases.

The CDR3 contains 17 residues. V dropped 1 base and J dropped 0; count of bases not matched to a gene: 6. CDR1 and CDR2 from the germline V gene are SGHTA and FQGTGA. Material for sequencing was peripheral blood. The V gene is TRBV7-3, the J gene TRBJ2-3; 8 nucleotides agree with TRBD2. The sequence was obtained from a woman in her forties or fifties with active or convalescent COVID-19. The chain's CDR3 is CASSLISPGGSTDTQYF. The CDR3 nucleotides read TGTGCCAGCAGCTTAATTTCTCCGGGAGGGAGCACAGATACGCAGTATTTT.